The 14 T cell receptor beta chains given below trace back to one sample, sequenced in a study of technical replicates of blood from a few donors. Using immunoSEQ multiplex PCR, the repertoire was profiled, and TCRdb retains in-frame clones only, with some absent. Of around 50,000 clones in the sample, around nine tenths were seen once. Specimen: PBMCs. These receptors were taken from a human donor in good health. Some clones in this sample may be carry-over from other donors' samples.

The CDR3 bases are TGCGCCAGCAGCTCCGCAGTAGCGGGGTACGAGACCCAGTACTTC. This encodes CASSSAVAGYETQYF. The chain employs TRBV5-1 and TRBJ2-5, with 8 bases fitting TRBD2. Germline V lookup: CDR1 SGHRS, CDR2 YFSETQ. Trimming took 3 bases from V and 5 from J; bases not matched to a gene: 9. CDR3 length: 15 amino acids.

The V gene is TRBV6-5, the J gene TRBJ2-2, with a possible D match to TRBD1 (5 bases). Germline V gene data show CDR1 as MNHEY and CDR2 as SVGAGI. Trimming stripped 7 bases from V and 4 bases from J, with 10 bases between. This CDR3 region has 13 residues. CDR3 protein: CASKIDSTGELFF. CDR3 bases: TGTGCCAGCAAAATAGACAGCACCGGGGAGCTGTTTTTT.

The J gene is TRBJ2-2, the V gene TRBV5-1, with 8 nucleotides matching TRBD2. Germline V gene sequence: CDR1 SGHRS, CDR2 YFSETQ. The V segment lost 2 bases and the J segment 3 bases; nucleotides outside the gene matches: 3. The length of the CDR3 is 15 residues. The DNA for the CDR3 is TGCGCCAGCAGCTTTTCAGCGGGGGACACCGGGGAGCTGTTTTTT. It translates to CASSFSAGDTGELFF.

This clone was detected only once. J is TRBJ2-7 and V is TRBV7-3; tentatively, D is TRBD1 (6 bases). V lost 5 bases and J 4 bases, leaving 21 bases between the germline ends. Germline V gene data show CDR1 as SGHTA and CDR2 as FQGTGA. This CDR3 region has 16 residues. CDR3: CASSLGSGTTKYEQYF. Written as DNA, the CDR3 is TGTGCCAGCAGCCTAGGTAGTGGGACAACTAAGTACGAGCAGTACTTC. The full variable domain, its missing parts supplied by reference TRBV7-3 and TRBJ2-7, is GAGVSQTPSNKVTEKGKYVELRCDPISGHTALYWYRQSLGQGPEFLIYFQGTGAADDSGLPNDRFFAVRPEGSVSTLKIQRTERGDSAVYLCASSLGSGTTKYEQYFGPGTRLTVT.

The chain uses TRBV6-1 and TRBJ2-7, with 12 bases identical to TRBD2. This CDR3 has 13 amino acids. With 5 bases clipped from V and 7 bases from J, the junction kept 3 bases outside the gene matches. From germline, CDR1 is MNHNS and CDR2 SASEGT. The CDR3 loop is CASSRLAGEEQYF. For the CDR3, the DNA is TGTGCCAGCAGTAGACTAGCGGGGGAGGAGCAGTACTTC.

J is TRBJ1-2 and V is TRBV4-3; 8 positions agree with TRBD1. The CDR3 is made up of 15 amino acids. Germline V CDR1 and CDR2: LGHNA, YSLEER. Trimming took 4 bases from V and 2 from J; bases not matched to a gene: 6. This CDR3 reads CASSREDRVNYGYTF. CDR3 DNA: TGCGCCAGCAGCCGAGAGGACAGGGTAAACTATGGCTACACCTTC.

The chain combines TRBV5-6 with TRBJ2-5; D is possibly TRBD2 (5 bases). Germline loops: CDR1 SGHDT, CDR2 YYEEEE. This CDR3 is 14 amino acids long. Deletions cut 0 bases from V and 4 bases from J, with 10 bases between. CDR3 region: CASSLGETIETQYF. The CDR3, as DNA: TGTGCCAGCAGCTTGGGGGAGACGATAGAGACCCAGTACTTC.

The V gene is TRBV5-1, the J gene TRBJ2-1; D possibly corresponds to TRBD2 (7 bases). This CDR3 comprises 16 residues. Trimming shortened V by 4 bases and J by 4 bases, and 18 bases separated the two germline ends. CDR1 is SGHRS, CDR2 YFSETQ, per germline. The DNA for the CDR3 is TGCGCCAGCAGCCCAAGGGCGGGGGCCCTTTACAATGAGCAGTTCTTC. Its translation: CASSPRAGALYNEQFF.

The J gene is TRBJ2-5, the V gene TRBV5-1; D is possibly TRBD2 (6 bases). Trimming removed 9 bases from V and 1 base from J, with 22 bases in between. The CDR3 is 16 residues long. CDR1 is SGHRS, CDR2 YFSETQ, per germline. CDR3 residues: CATALGVRDAQETQYF. The CDR3, as DNA: TGCGCCACCGCGCTGGGGGTGCGGGACGCCCAAGAGACCCAGTACTTC.

The chain joins TRBV6-5 to TRBJ2-7, with 8 bases lining up with TRBD2. Looked up from germline, CDR1 is MNHEY and CDR2 is SVGAGI. The CDR3 is 15 amino acids. The trim removed 6 bases at V and 1 base at J, leaving 8 bases unmatched. CDR3 region: CASSRGGLRSYEQYF. The CDR3 DNA reads as TGTGCCAGCAGCCGGGGGGGACTTAGGTCCTACGAGCAGTACTTC.

The chain is built from TRBV7-2 and TRBJ2-7; weak D call: TRBD1 (6 bases). The germline V gene encodes CDR1 SGHTA and CDR2 FQGNSA. The CDR3 spans 14 residues. Between the trimmed V and J ends, which lost 6 bases and 3 bases, there was a span of 15 bases. The CDR3 spells CASSFRQGSYEQYF. CDR3 bases: TGTGCCAGCAGTTTTCGTCAGGGGAGCTACGAGCAGTACTTC.

The chain combines TRBV6-4 with TRBJ2-3; tentative D call: TRBD1 (7 bases). The germline V gene has CDR1 MRHNA and CDR2 SNTAGT. Between the trimmed V and J ends, which lost 4 bases and 6 bases, there was a span of 20 bases. The CDR3 extends over 16 amino acids. CDR3 region: CASSVNRGTGADTQYF. The CDR3 DNA sequence: TGTGCCAGCAGTGTGAACAGGGGTACGGGGGCGGATACGCAGTATTTT.

The chain has TRBV5-1 and TRBJ2-4; 9 nucleotides match TRBD2. The CDR3 totals 16 residues. Germline CDR1 is SGHRS and CDR2 is YFSETQ. The V and J ends lost 0 bases and 7 bases, in that order; junction bases with no gene match: 8. The CDR3 spells CASSLVGGRARNIQYF. The CDR3 DNA reads as TGCGCCAGCAGCTTGGTAGGCGGGAGGGCCAGGAACATTCAGTACTTC.

The V call is TRBV18, the J call TRBJ2-5; D not certain. V was trimmed by 3 bases and J by 1 base, leaving 12 bases between them. CDR3 length: 15 amino acids. Per germline, CDR1 KGHSH and CDR2 LQKENI. CDR3 in DNA: TGTGCCAGCTCACCTCAAAAAACAATCCAAGAGACCCAGTACTTC. Translating gives CASSPQKTIQETQYF.